Listed below are T cell receptor beta chains from one sample, sequenced in a study of T cells in localized non-small cell lung cancer. Repertoires were generated with immunoSEQ multiplex PCR, while TCRdb's copy carries only in-frame clones and drops some. The data show thousands of clones, 22% seen once. The sample consisted of lung tumor tissue, taken before any cancer treatment. These receptors were obtained from a man between 40 and 75 years old with stage II lung adenocarcinoma. Each CDR3 is given with its conserved first and last residue. Each record gives: D gene, J gene, V gene, clone size, CDR3 protein, CDR3 DNA. D genes are given only for firm matches. Clone size, where shown, is once, few, many, or a class for clones that have expanded.

-	TRBJ1-2	TRBV30	-	CAWSRGAYGYTF	TGTGCCTGGAGTAGGGGCGCCTATGGCTACACCTTC
TRBD1	TRBJ2-7	TRBV25-1	-	CASITTGAPYEQYF	TGTGCCAGCATTACGACAGGGGCCCCCTACGAGCAGTACTTC
-	TRBJ2-2	TRBV28	-	CASSLLGGSNTGELFF	TGTGCCAGCAGTTTATTGGGCGGGTCTAACACCGGGGAGCTGTTTTTT
-	TRBJ2-3	TRBV9	large	CASSAPGTPRTDTQYF	TGTGCCAGCAGCGCTCCCGGGACCCCAAGGACAGATACGCAGTATTTT
-	TRBJ2-7	TRBV19	-	CASSMEDQGEQYF	TGTGCCAGTAGTATGGAGGACCAAGGGGAGCAGTACTTC
-	TRBJ2-5	TRBV6-8	-	CASSLGPERETQYF	TGTGCCAGCAGCCTCGGACCCGAGCGAGAGACCCAGTACTTC
TRBD1	TRBJ1-4	TRBV28	few	CASSLSTGASNEKLFF	TGTGCCAGCAGTCTATCGACAGGGGCATCTAATGAAAAACTGTTTTTT
-	TRBJ1-2	TRBV11-3	medium-sized	CASSFALAGANYGYTF	TGTGCCAGCAGCTTTGCGTTGGCAGGAGCTAACTATGGCTACACCTTC
-	TRBJ2-3	TRBV29-1	-	CSGLSGSDTQYF	TGCAGCGGCCTTTCGGGGTCCGATACGCAGTATTTT
-	TRBJ2-7	TRBV11-3	-	CASSPVVGSSYEQYF	TGTGCCAGCAGCCCCGTGGTGGGGTCTTCCTACGAGCAGTACTTC
-	TRBJ2-7	TRBV11-3	many	CASSPSQVSSYEQYF	TGTGCCAGCAGCCCCTCACAGGTCTCGTCCTACGAGCAGTACTTC
-	TRBJ1-3	TRBV12-5	few	CATSLHGNTIYF	TGTGCCACCTCATTACACGGAAACACCATATATTTT
-	TRBJ2-1	TRBV30	-	CASSGGRGGEQFF	TGTGCCTCCTCGGGGGGCCGAGGGGGTGAGCAGTTCTTC
-	TRBJ2-5	TRBV30	-	CAWSLLETQYF	TGTGCCTGGAGTTTGCTCGAGACCCAGTACTTC
-	TRBJ1-5	TRBV6-8	-	CASSYGMGFESNQPQHF	TGTGCCAGCAGTTATGGAATGGGGTTCGAGAGCAATCAGCCCCAGCATTTT
-	TRBJ1-5	TRBV28	medium-sized	CASSFQGIRNQPQHF	TGTGCCAGCAGTTTTCAGGGGATACGCAATCAGCCCCAGCATTTT
-	TRBJ1-2	TRBV11-3	many	CASSPGGAGIYGYTF	TGTGCCAGCAGCCCGGGCGGGGCAGGGATCTATGGCTACACCTTC
TRBD2	TRBJ2-3	TRBV11-3	few	CASSQGDAGGVTDTQYF	TGTGCCAGCAGCCAAGGGGACGCGGGGGGAGTCACAGATACGCAGTATTTT
-	TRBJ2-2	TRBV11-3	-	CASSPRTVNTGELFF	TGTGCCAGCAGCCCCCGGACAGTGAACACCGGGGAGCTGTTTTTT
-	TRBJ1-5	TRBV6-8	few	CASSYSDRLLNQPQHF	TGTGCCAGCAGTTACTCCGACAGGCTACTCAATCAGCCCCAGCATTTT
TRBD2	TRBJ2-3	TRBV11-3	few	CASSFGGGASDTQYF	TGTGCCAGCAGCTTCGGCGGGGGGGCCTCAGATACGCAGTATTTT
-	TRBJ2-2	TRBV28	few	CASSLSIGELFF	TGTGCCAGCAGTTTAAGTATCGGGGAGCTGTTTTTT
TRBD2	TRBJ2-3	TRBV6-8	-	CASSYRLADTDTQYF	TGTGCCAGCAGTTACCGACTAGCGGACACAGATACGCAGTATTTT
-	TRBJ1-1	TRBV10-2	-	CASSGITGLDTEAFF	TGCGCCAGCAGCGGGATTACAGGGTTGGACACTGAAGCTTTCTTT
TRBD1	TRBJ1-2	TRBV9	-	CASRITGTGVYGYTF	TGTGCCAGCAGAATAACCGGGACAGGGGTCTATGGCTACACCTTC
-	TRBJ1-5	TRBV6-8	few	CASSINQDRNQPQHF	TGTGCCAGCAGCATAAACCAGGACCGAAATCAGCCCCAGCATTTT
-	TRBJ2-1	TRBV29-1	-	CSAGGGVNEQFF	TGCAGCGCCGGAGGGGGGGTCAATGAGCAGTTCTTC
TRBD2	TRBJ2-5	TRBV28	-	CASSLRSGSLETQYF	TGTGCCAGCAGTTTACGTAGCGGGAGTTTAGAGACCCAGTACTTC
-	TRBJ1-1	TRBV11-3	-	CASSLVWSGTEAFF	TGTGCCAGCAGCTTGGTATGGAGTGGCACTGAAGCTTTCTTT
TRBD1	TRBJ2-3	TRBV29-1	-	CSVGQDRGTDTQYF	TGCAGCGTTGGGCAGGACAGGGGCACAGATACGCAGTATTTT
-	TRBJ2-5	TRBV11-3	few	CASSPSGNEETQYF	TGTGCCAGCAGCCCGTCAGGGAATGAAGAGACCCAGTACTTC
-	TRBJ2-2	TRBV14	-	CASSQDNRYNTGELFF	TGTGCCAGCAGCCAAGATAACCGCTATAACACCGGGGAGCTGTTTTTT
TRBD2	TRBJ2-1	TRBV29-1	-	CSVEAPAGVVHEQFF	TGCAGCGTCGAGGCCCCAGCGGGAGTGGTCCATGAGCAGTTCTTC
-	TRBJ2-1	TRBV11-3	few	CASSLMGPGGNEQFF	TGTGCCAGCAGCCTAATGGGGCCCGGGGGAAATGAGCAGTTCTTC
-	TRBJ2-6	TRBV6-8	few	CASSLHMGGGAGGANVLTF	TGTGCCAGCAGCCTCCATATGGGTGGCGGGGCCGGTGGGGCCAACGTCCTGACTTTC
-	TRBJ1-6	TRBV19	-	CASSPPPAGSPLHF	TGTGCCAGTAGTCCTCCCCCCGCGGGCTCACCCCTCCACTTT
TRBD1	TRBJ2-1	TRBV15	-	CATSRPGQAYNEQFF	TGTGCCACCAGCCGGCCGGGACAGGCCTACAATGAGCAGTTCTTC
-	TRBJ2-1	TRBV6-8	-	CASTWTGREKNEQFF	TGTGCCAGCACCTGGACAGGGAGGGAAAAAAATGAGCAGTTCTTC
-	TRBJ2-1	TRBV14	-	CASSQAPRSYNEQFF	TGTGCCAGCAGCCAAGCTCCCCGATCCTACAATGAGCAGTTCTTC
-	TRBJ2-1	TRBV7-5	-	CASSSELRRGNEQFF	TGTGCCAGCAGCTCCGAACTCAGGAGGGGCAATGAGCAGTTCTTC
TRBD2	TRBJ2-3	TRBV11-3	few	CASSPRTSGGGDTQYF	TGTGCCAGCAGCCCAAGGACTAGCGGGGGCGGGGATACGCAGTATTTT
-	TRBJ2-5	TRBV5-1	-	CASSLAGNGLQETQYF	TGCGCCAGCAGCTTGGCAGGGAACGGACTCCAAGAGACCCAGTACTTC
TRBD2	TRBJ2-1	TRBV25-1	-	CASMWEGNEQFF	TGTGCCAGCATGTGGGAGGGCAATGAGCAGTTCTTC
TRBD2	TRBJ2-1	TRBV6-8	few	CASSWASGNEQFF	TGTGCCAGCAGTTGGGCTAGCGGAAATGAGCAGTTCTTC
-	TRBJ1-5	TRBV9	-	CASSATDYSNQPQHF	TGTGCCAGCAGTGCGACAGATTATAGCAATCAGCCCCAGCATTTT
-	TRBJ2-1	TRBV11-3	-	CASSFTTLGNEQFF	TGTGCCAGCAGCTTTACTACTCTAGGCAATGAGCAGTTCTTC
-	TRBJ2-2	TRBV5-1	-	CASSLDTRNTGELFF	TGCGCCAGCAGCTTGGACACCAGGAACACCGGGGAGCTGTTTTTT
-	TRBJ2-1	TRBV18	-	CASSPRTGTNEQFF	TGTGCCAGCTCACCAAGAACAGGCACGAATGAGCAGTTCTTC
TRBD2	TRBJ2-5	TRBV27	few	CASSFTGGPQETQYF	TGTGCCAGCAGTTTCACGGGAGGGCCCCAAGAGACCCAGTACTTC
-	TRBJ2-1	TRBV7-7	few	CASSLGTSTGYYPYNEQFF	TGTGCCAGCAGCTTAGGAACGAGTACGGGCTACTACCCGTACAATGAGCAGTTCTTC